Listed below are T cell receptor beta chains from one sample, sequenced in a study of cytotoxic CD8 clonotypes in ibrutinib-treated CLL. Measured with immunoSEQ multiplex PCR; TCRdb has only the in-frame clones, and not every one. The sample holds 200,000 to 250,000 clones; 60% to 75% are singletons and the top ten take 15%. The sequencing here drew on PBMCs, taken after 24 months of ibrutinib treatment. Receptors were obtained from a human donor with chronic lymphocytic leukemia. Each CDR3 is given with its conserved first and last residue. A D gene is named only where the DNA matches it firmly. Clone size is stated in some rows and not others, as once, few, many or a class when expanded.

>TRBJ2-6|12|.|TRBV6-1|.
CASSDPPIVLTF
TGTGCCAGCTCAGACCCTCCTATCGTCCTGACTTTC
>TRBJ2-7|16|TRBD2|TRBV30|few
CAWSLSGRASGGEQYF
TGTGCCTGGAGTTTAAGCGGGAGGGCCTCAGGAGGCGAGCAGTACTTC
>TRBJ1-2|13|TRBD1|TRBV9|.
CASSVTGNYGYTF
TGTGCCAGCAGCGTGACAGGGAACTATGGCTACACCTTC
>TRBJ2-2|18|TRBD1|TRBV4-3|once
CASSQEALQGANAGELFF
TGCGCCAGCAGCCAAGAAGCCTTGCAGGGGGCTAACGCCGGGGAGCTGTTTTTT
>TRBJ2-5|11|.|TRBV5-1|.
CASSIQETQYF
TGCGCCAGCAGCATACAAGAGACCCAGTACTTC
>TRBJ1-1|15|.|TRBV4-1|few
CASSQDLATNTEAFF
TGCGCCAGCAGCCAAGATCTGGCCACGAACACTGAAGCTTTCTTT
>TRBJ1-2|19|TRBD1|TRBV7-9|.
CASSAAQSTGGAINYGYTF
TGTGCCAGCAGCGCGGCCCAGTCCACAGGGGGCGCTATTAACTATGGCTACACCTTC
>TRBJ1-5|16|.|TRBV19|.
CASSTGLYDSNQPQHF
TGTGCCAGTAGTACGGGGCTTTACGATAGCAATCAGCCCCAGCATTTT
>TRBJ2-3|18|.|TRBV6-1|.
CASSELRRSVFSADTQYF
TGTGCCAGCAGTGAACTTCGCCGTTCCGTCTTTTCGGCGGATACGCAGTATTTT
>TRBJ2-7|15|.|TRBV27|few
CASSLKYRGGYEQYF
TGTGCCAGCAGCCTCAAGTACAGGGGGGGGTACGAGCAGTACTTC
>TRBJ1-4|13|.|TRBV2|.
CASSVGNNEKLFF
TGTGCCAGCAGTGTGGGGAACAATGAAAAACTGTTTTTT
>TRBJ2-1|11|.|TRBV29-1|once
CSVSEYNEQFF
TGCAGCGTTTCGGAATACAATGAGCAGTTCTTC
>TRBJ2-7|16|TRBD2|TRBV28|.
CASSFGLAGSSYEQYF
TGTGCCAGCAGTTTCGGGCTAGCGGGGAGCTCCTACGAGCAGTACTTC
>TRBJ1-1|15|TRBD1|TRBV6-5|.
CASSSTGGTNTEAFF
TGTGCCAGCAGTTCGACAGGGGGGACGAACACTGAAGCTTTCTTT
>TRBJ2-3|14|.|TRBV19|.
CASSIRGDTDTQYF
TGTGCCAGTAGTATCCGCGGGGACACAGATACGCAGTATTTT
>TRBJ1-3|17|TRBD1|TRBV9|.
CASSVGTGTGTGNTIYF
TGTGCCAGCAGCGTAGGGACCGGGACAGGGACTGGAAACACCATATATTTT
>TRBJ2-1|14|.|TRBV4-3|.
CASSQDWRNNEQFF
TGCGCCAGCAGCCAAGATTGGCGGAACAATGAGCAGTTCTTC
>TRBJ2-1|14|TRBD1|TRBV7-6|.
CASGGQGALGEQFF
TGTGCCAGCGGGGGACAGGGGGCGCTGGGGGAGCAGTTCTTC
>TRBJ2-7|15|TRBD1|TRBV27|once
CASRTAGTGDYEQYF
TGTGCCAGCAGAACGGCCGGGACAGGGGACTACGAGCAGTACTTC
>TRBJ1-2|14|TRBD1|TRBV11-2|once
CASSTRTGYYGYTF
TGTGCCAGCAGCACCCGGACAGGTTATTATGGCTACACCTTC
>TRBJ2-7|16|.|TRBV4-3|.
CASSQGWTGGFYEQYF
TGCGCCAGCAGCCAAGGATGGACCGGGGGTTTCTACGAGCAGTACTTC
>TRBJ1-2|13|.|TRBV7-9|once
CASSLANNYGYTF
TGTGCCAGCAGCTTAGCGAACAACTATGGCTACACCTTC
>TRBJ2-7|15|TRBD2|TRBV7-2|.
CASSLVRGLRYEQYF
TGTGCCAGCAGCTTAGTTCGGGGACTAAGGTACGAGCAGTACTTC
>TRBJ2-1|13|TRBD2|TRBV27|once
CASKGRREDEQFF
TGTGCCAGCAAGGGTCGGCGGGAGGATGAGCAGTTCTTC
>TRBJ2-5|11|.|TRBV20-1|.
CSASGGETQYF
TGCAGTGCTAGCGGAGGAGAGACCCAGTACTTC
>TRBJ1-1|14|TRBD1|TRBV6-5|.
CASSVQGEGTEAFF
TGTGCCAGCAGTGTACAGGGGGAGGGGACTGAAGCTTTCTTT
>TRBJ2-3|18|TRBD2|TRBV15|.
CATSRDWASGGSTDTQYF
TGTGCCACCAGCAGAGATTGGGCTAGCGGAGGGAGCACAGATACGCAGTATTTT
>TRBJ2-7|13|.|TRBV25-1|once
CASSPTGSYEQYF
TGTGCCAGCAGTCCTACAGGCTCCTACGAGCAGTACTTC
>TRBJ2-7|15|TRBD2|TRBV27|.
CASSPSPTSFYEQYF
TGTGCCAGCAGTCCAAGTCCGACTAGCTTTTACGAGCAGTACTTC
>TRBJ2-2|15|TRBD2|TRBV9|.
CASSVLGGSTGELFF
TGTGCCAGCAGCGTATTGGGCGGGAGCACCGGGGAGCTGTTTTTT
>TRBJ2-5|14|TRBD1|TRBV9|.
CASSGLGQRETQYF
TGTGCCAGCAGCGGTTTGGGACAGCGGGAGACCCAGTACTTC
>TRBJ2-2|16|TRBD1|TRBV6-5|once
CASSYQTGANTGELFF
TGTGCCAGCAGTTACCAGACAGGGGCGAACACCGGGGAGCTGTTTTTT
>TRBJ2-4|15|TRBD1|TRBV29-1|.
CSVGDRGLAKNIQYF
TGCAGCGTTGGGGACAGGGGCTTAGCCAAAAACATTCAGTACTTC
>TRBJ2-1|14|.|TRBV10-1|.
CASSPRPSGGEQFF
TGCGCCAGCAGTCCAAGGCCCAGCGGCGGTGAGCAGTTCTTC
>TRBJ2-7|16|TRBD1|TRBV4-1|.
CASSPVTGGAGYEQYF
TGCGCCAGCAGCCCGGTGACAGGGGGCGCGGGTTACGAGCAGTACTTC
>TRBJ1-2|12|.|TRBV2|once
CASKARLYGYTF
TGTGCCAGCAAGGCGAGACTCTATGGCTACACCTTC
>TRBJ1-2|13|.|TRBV28|once
CASRDGTEHGYTF
TGTGCCAGCAGGGATGGGACCGAGCATGGCTACACCTTC
>TRBJ2-7|14|.|TRBV5-6|.
CASSPDGSPYEQYF
TGTGCCAGCAGCCCGGACGGCTCGCCCTACGAGCAGTACTTC
>TRBJ2-6|15|.|TRBV5-1|.
CASKPRGGGANVLTF
TGCGCCAGCAAACCGAGGGGAGGTGGGGCCAACGTCCTGACTTTC
>TRBJ1-4|13|.|TRBV2|.
CASSGQGREKLFF
TGTGCCAGCAGTGGCCAGGGCAGGGAAAAACTGTTTTTT
>TRBJ2-2|15|.|TRBV5-1|.
CASSPPGALAGELFF
TGCGCCAGCAGCCCACCGGGTGCGTTGGCCGGGGAGCTGTTTTTT
>TRBJ2-1|15|TRBD2|TRBV19|many
CASSMTSGSYNEQFF
TGTGCCAGTAGTATGACTAGCGGCTCCTACAATGAGCAGTTCTTC
>TRBJ2-1|15|.|TRBV27|.
CASSSRPGGDNEQFF
TGTGCCAGCAGTTCCCGACCAGGAGGGGACAATGAGCAGTTCTTC
>TRBJ2-1|14|.|TRBV10-3|.
CAISVTQEHNEQFF
TGTGCCATCAGTGTTACACAAGAACACAATGAGCAGTTCTTC
>TRBJ1-5|12|.|TRBV28|.
CASIGGNQPQHF
TGTGCCAGCATAGGGGGAAATCAGCCCCAGCATTTT
>TRBJ2-7|14|TRBD1|TRBV11-1|.
CASSSRQGPYEQYF
TGTGCCAGCAGCTCACGACAGGGACCCTACGAGCAGTACTTC
>TRBJ2-5|14|.|TRBV29-1|.
CSFLPWSHQETQYF
TGCAGTTTCCTCCCCTGGAGCCACCAAGAGACCCAGTACTTC
>TRBJ1-1|11|.|TRBV2|.
CAGAEGTEAFF
TGTGCTGGGGCGGAGGGAACTGAAGCTTTCTTT
>TRBJ2-7|13|.|TRBV7-3|once
CASSFGRGYEQYF
TGTGCCAGCAGCTTCGGCAGAGGCTACGAGCAGTACTTC